Shown below are 12 T cell receptor beta chains from a single sample sequenced in a study of response to subunit inactivated influenza vaccine. Each CDR3 protein gets one entry after TCRdb re-called the RT-PCR reads with MiXCR. The sample has about 180,000 distinct CDR3 sequences, roughly 8.7% seen once; the top ten hold approximately 11%. This material consisted of non-naive T cells sorted from PBMCs, taken on the day of vaccination. All receptors come from a man in his forties or fifties who received an inactivated influenza vaccine.

Many counts were recorded for this clonotype. The chain is built from TRBV5-5 and TRBJ1-2, with 8 bases matching TRBD1. CDR3 length: 14 amino acids. The J segment lost 2 bases and the V segment lost 4 bases, leaving 4 bases of the junction unmatched. In germline, CDR1 is SGHKS, CDR2 YYEKEE (reference sequence). In DNA, the CDR3 is TGTGCCAGCAGCCCCGGGACAGGCAACTATGGCTACACCTTC. Amino acids: CASSPGTGNYGYTF.

V gene TRBV7-2 combines with J gene TRBJ2-3; tentatively, D is TRBD1 (6 bases). Germline CDR1 and CDR2: SGHTA and FQGNSA. The CDR3 has 15 residues. The germline V and J ends were trimmed by 6 bases and 1 base, with 14 bases remaining between them. CDR3 residues: CASRAGVRGTDTQYF. For the CDR3, the DNA is TGTGCCAGCAGAGCAGGGGTTAGGGGCACAGATACGCAGTATTTT.

The rearrangement joins TRBV4-3 to TRBJ1-3, with D possibly TRBD1 on 5 matching bases. Germline V lookup: CDR1 LGHNA, CDR2 YSLEER. The CDR3 sequence is 15 residues long. V gave up 0 bases and J gave up 2 bases, with 8 bases separating them. The CDR3 DNA is TGCGCCAGCAGCCAAGATTCGGGGGCTGGAAACACCATATATTTT. Its translation: CASSQDSGAGNTIYF.

This clonotype came up a few times. The chain combines TRBV10-3 with TRBJ1-5; D unclear. Trimming stripped 0 bases from V and 4 bases from J, with 13 bases between. Germline V gene lookup returns CDR1 ENHRY and CDR2 SYGVKD. The CDR3 has 16 residues. The CDR3 DNA reads TGTGCCATCAGTGAGTCGAAGTACGCGGGGAATCAGCCCCAGCATTTT. It specifies CAISESKYAGNQPQHF.

The chain carries TRBV29-1 and TRBJ2-4; tentatively, D is TRBD2 (5 bases). V was shortened by 6 bases and J by 3 bases, with 15 bases between the two germline ends. Germline values: CDR1 SQVTM, CDR2 ANQGSEA. The CDR3 extends over 14 amino acids. CDR3 DNA: TGCAGCGTCCGGGAACCTCTTCGCAAAAACATTCAGTACTTC. The encoded protein is CSVREPLRKNIQYF. Looking up the rest from reference TRBV29-1 and TRBJ2-4 gives the full variable domain: SAVISQKPSRDICQRGTSLTIQCQVDSQVTMMFWYRQQPGQSLTLIATANQGSEATYESGFVIDKFPISRPNLTFSTLTVSNMSPEDSSIYLCSVREPLRKNIQYFGAGTRLSVL.

This clonotype was counted ten times or more. The rearrangement links TRBV3-1 to TRBJ2-5; the D gene is possibly TRBD2 (6 bases). Germline V gene data show CDR1 as LGHDT and CDR2 as YNNKEL (reference sequence). V was clipped by 0 bases and J by 2 bases, with 10 bases between them. This CDR3 contains 15 residues. The chain's CDR3 is CASSQDGLAQETQYF. The CDR3 DNA sequence: TGTGCCAGCAGCCAAGATGGCCTAGCGCAAGAGACCCAGTACTTC.

The chain joins TRBV12-3 or TRBV12-4 to TRBJ1-5, with D possibly TRBD1 on 5 matching bases. V was shortened by 5 bases and J by 1 base, with 6 bases between the two germline ends. This CDR3 is 13 amino acids long. The CDR3 DNA reads as TGTGCCAGCAGTCGGGGGAGCAATCAGCCCCAGCATTTT. Translation gives CASSRGSNQPQHF.

V is TRBV28 and J is TRBJ1-2, with TRBD1 identical over 7 bases. This CDR3 region has 14 residues. The V segment lost 2 bases and the J segment 4 bases; nucleotides outside the gene matches: 4. The germline V gene encodes CDR1 MDHEN and CDR2 SYDVKM. The CDR3 here is CASSLTGVIYGYTF. The DNA of the CDR3 is TGTGCCAGCAGTTTAACAGGGGTGATCTATGGCTACACCTTC.

The chain uses TRBV7-8 and TRBJ2-7; the D is unclear. Germline V gene lookup returns CDR1 SGHVS and CDR2 FQNEAQ. The length of the CDR3 is 14 residues. The V end lost 2 bases, the J end lost 12 bases, and 20 bases lay between the germline ends. In DNA form, the CDR3 reads TGTGCCAGCAGCTTATCGGGTCAAACTCCCAGGTGGTACTTC. Translated, it gives CASSLSGQTPRWYF. The full variable domain, with the rest looked up from reference TRBV7-8 and TRBJ2-7, is GAGVSQSPRYKVAKRGQDVALRCDPISGHVSLFWYQQALGQGPEFLTYFQNEAQLDKSGLPSDRFFAERPEGSVSTLKIQRTQQEDSAVYLCASSLSGQTPRWYFGPGTRLTVT.

This clonotype came up a few times. This sequence joins TRBV5-1 and TRBJ2-1, with 15 bases that match TRBD2. CDR1 is SGHRS and CDR2 is YFSETQ in the germline V gene. This CDR3 is built from 16 residues. After removal of 4 bases from V and 8 bases from J, the junction contained 7 bases not matched to a gene. The chain's CDR3 is CASSLGLAGGPDEQFF. The DNA of the CDR3 is TGCGCCAGCAGCCTAGGACTAGCGGGAGGGCCGGATGAGCAGTTCTTC.

This clonotype was detected ten times or more. The rearrangement links TRBV20-1 to TRBJ2-7; either TRBD1 or TRBD2 may supply D (5 bases each). V shed 5 bases and J shed 6 bases, with 20 bases lying between them. Germline loops: CDR1 DFQATT, CDR2 SNEGSKA (reference sequence). The CDR3 spans 14 residues. CDR3 residues: CSAPRGTQLTEQYF. The CDR3, as DNA: TGCAGTGCTCCCCGTGGGACCCAACTTACCGAGCAGTACTTC.

This clonotype occurred many times. J is TRBJ2-7 and V is TRBV5-1; TRBD1 matches at 8 bases. Germline V gene sequence: CDR1 SGHRS, CDR2 YFSETQ. V lost 4 bases to trimming and J lost 2 bases; unmatched junction nucleotides: 8. CDR3 length: 15 residues. The CDR3 sequence: CASSHGDRNTYEQYF. The CDR3 DNA sequence: TGCGCCAGCAGCCACGGGGACAGGAACACCTACGAGCAGTACTTC. The complete variable domain, with remaining parts taken from reference TRBV5-1 and TRBJ2-7, reads KAGVTQTPRYLIKTRGQQVTLSCSPISGHRSVSWYQQTPGQGLQFLFEYFSETQRNKGNFPGRFSGRQFSNSRSEMNVSTLELGDSALYLCASSHGDRNTYEQYFGPGTRLTVT.